This T cell receptor (beta chain) stems from a study of blood T cells in healthy people across ages. The use of a sample-barcoded 5' primer and a J-beta primer mix characterized a second PCR of 7 to 11 cycles. TCRdb used MiXCR to reprocess the 5' RACE reads, holding one entry per CDR3 protein. Altogether 600,000 to 800,000 distinct CDR3 sequences are present, roughly 21% being singletons, with the ten largest covering approximately 3.7%. Trimming removed 7 bases from V and 9 bases from J, with 13 bases in between. The CDR3 runs to 12 residues. The V gene's germline CDR1 is MNHEY and CDR2 SVGEGT. This clonotype has a count of ten or more. Its specificity is unknown. Overall study findings and caveats: Nothing was known about donor CMV status, and this possibly confounded expanded clonotype changes. TCR beta diversity was tightly associated with the proportion of naive T cells. The recorded TCR beta diversity per million T cells decreased in a roughly linear manner with age.

Sequencing was carried out using blood. The TCR sequence derives from a man between 65 and 85 years old in good health. This rearrangement joins TRBV6-2 or TRBV6-3 to TRBJ2-1, with D unresolved. CDR3 coding DNA: TGTGCCAGCAAGGAAGTTAATGGTGAGCAGTTCTTC. This encodes CASKEVNGEQFF.